This TCR beta chain derives from a study of blood T cell repertoires in COVID-19. Assay used: immunoSEQ multiplex PCR; TCRdb lists only in-frame clones, some missing. This table has roughly 500,000 clones, roughly 90% appearing once. The receptor was isolated from a woman aged 40 to 50 who had recovered from COVID-19. The sequenced material came from PBMCs or T cells enriched from blood (not recorded which).

The CDR3 DNA reads as TGCGCCAGCAGCTTGGAGGGGAGGGACACCGGGGAGCTGTTTTTT. It translates to CASSLEGRDTGELFF. This chain uses TRBV5-1 with TRBJ2-2; 7 bases align to TRBD2. V dropped 0 bases and J dropped 3; count of bases not matched to a gene: 2. The CDR3 spans 15 residues. Germline assignment: CDR1 SGHRS and CDR2 YFSETQ. Filled out from reference TRBV5-1 and TRBJ2-2, the complete variable domain reads KAGVTQTPRYLIKTRGQQVTLSCSPISGHRSVSWYQQTPGQGLQFLFEYFSETQRNKGNFPGRFSGRQFSNSRSEMNVSTLELGDSALYLCASSLEGRDTGELFFGEGSRLTVL.